This T cell receptor beta chain is from a study of T cell responses to AZD1222 COVID-19 vaccine. Study-wide results and limits: The number of AZD1222 recipients seropositive at baseline was only five or six. Across the whole spike, CD4 TCRs peaked at regions 160-218 and 743-854. Repertoires were obtained solely post-peak T cell response.

A remark on this clone: Its antigen is unknown.

CDR3 length: 15 amino acids. Germline assignment: CDR1 SGHRS and CDR2 YFSETQ. Deletions cut 1 base from V and 2 bases from J, with 10 bases between. Sequencing was performed with immunoSEQ multiplex PCR; in TCRdb, only in-frame clones are kept and a portion is missing. The sample consists of 150,000 to 200,000 clones, around 90% of them appearing once. This chain uses TRBV5-1 with TRBJ1-5; D gene unclear. The sample in question was peripheral blood, obtained 28 days after the second AZD1222 dose. The clonotype was recovered from an adult who received the AZD1222 COVID-19 vaccine. CDR3 nucleotide sequence: TGCGCCAGCAGCTTGAACGGCCAGGGCAATCAGCCCCAGCATTTT. Translation: CASSLNGQGNQPQHF.